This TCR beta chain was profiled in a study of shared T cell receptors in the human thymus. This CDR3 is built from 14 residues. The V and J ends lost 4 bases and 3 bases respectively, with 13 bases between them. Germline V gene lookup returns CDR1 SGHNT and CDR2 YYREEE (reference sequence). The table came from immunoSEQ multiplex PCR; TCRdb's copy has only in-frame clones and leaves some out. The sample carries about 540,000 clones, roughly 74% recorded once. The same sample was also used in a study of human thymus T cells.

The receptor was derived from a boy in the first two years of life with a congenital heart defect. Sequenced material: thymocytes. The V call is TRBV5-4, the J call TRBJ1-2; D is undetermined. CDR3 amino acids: CASSGGRHDYGYTF. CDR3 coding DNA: TGTGCCAGCAGCGGAGGACGTCACGACTATGGCTACACCTTC. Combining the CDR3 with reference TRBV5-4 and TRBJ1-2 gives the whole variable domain ETGVTQSPTHLIKTRGQQVTLRCSSQSGHNTVSWYQQALGQGPQFIFQYYREEENGRGNFPPRFSGLQFPNYSSELNVNALELDDSALYLCASSGGRHDYGYTFGSGTRLTVV.